This T cell receptor beta chain originates from a study of shared clonotypes between healthy human individuals. The repertoire was sequenced with immunoSEQ multiplex PCR; TCRdb's copy has only in-frame clones and lacks some. The repertoire holds 2 million to 2.5 million clones, with 85% to 95% as singletons. This CDR3 is 13 amino acids long. Germline V gene sequence: CDR1 LNHDA, CDR2 SQIVND (reference sequence). The germline V and J ends were trimmed by 4 bases and 4 bases, with 8 bases remaining between them. The count of this clone is one. The sequence came from a man in his late teens or twenties in good health. Some clones in this sample may be carry-over from other donors' samples. The specimen was naive CD4+ T cells from PBMCs. Subset specified: CD45RA+ positively selected. The rearrangement joins TRBV19 to TRBJ1-3; D gene uncertain. CDR3 DNA: TGTGCCAGTAGTAAAACGGGAGGAAACACCATATATTTT. Amino acid sequence: CASSKTGGNTIYF.